These 9 T cell receptor beta chains were all obtained from the same sample, sequenced in a study of T-cell reconstitution after alpha-beta-depleted transplantation in children. Unique molecular identifiers were incorporated during preparation of the TCRbeta library. One entry per CDR3 protein results from TCRdb running MiXCR on the PCR reads. The data contain about 980,000 distinct CDR3 sequences, 25% to 30% of them singletons. The material was PBMCs, mostly from graft donor cells, obtained 360 days after TCRalphabeta/CD19-depleted stem cell transplant. The receptors shown here come from a boy under two years old who had a stem cell transplant for SCID, so the T cells may come from the graft donor.

CDR3 loop: CASSPSPGEAGAYNEQFF. The CDR3 coding sequence is TGTGCCAGCAGCCCCTCCCCGGGGGAAGCGGGTGCGTACAATGAGCAGTTCTTC. The rearrangement links TRBV6-1 to TRBJ2-1, with a weak D call TRBD2 (6 bases). This CDR3 comprises 18 residues. V lost 6 bases and J 4 bases, leaving 25 bases between the germline ends. Germline loops: CDR1 MNHNS, CDR2 SASEGT.

This chain connects TRBV4-1 to TRBJ1-1, with TRBD1 as a possible D gene (6 bases). Germline loops: CDR1 MGHRA, CDR2 YSYEKL. The germline V and J ends were trimmed by 0 bases and 5 bases, with 13 bases remaining between them. This CDR3 region has 15 residues. In DNA, the CDR3 is TGCGCCAGCAGCCAAGATATGGGGGGGCGGACTGAAGCTTTCTTT. It translates to CASSQDMGGRTEAFF.

In this sample, this clonotype turned up many times. CDR3 nucleotide sequence: TGTGCCAGCAGCTTAGGTGGGGGCTCCTATGGCTACACCTTC. It encodes CASSLGGGSYGYTF. This chain connects TRBV7-8 to TRBJ1-2; tentative D call: TRBD1 (6 bases). Germline V gives CDR1 SGHVS, CDR2 FQNEAQ. The CDR3 has 14 residues. Trimming pared 1 base from V and 4 bases from J, leaving 10 bases between. The full variable domain, completed using reference TRBV7-8 and TRBJ1-2, is GAGVSQSPRYKVAKRGQDVALRCDPISGHVSLFWYQQALGQGPEFLTYFQNEAQLDKSGLPSDRFFAERPEGSVSTLKIQRTQQEDSAVYLCASSLGGGSYGYTFGSGTRLTVV.

The V call is TRBV27, the J call TRBJ2-7; 7 bases are shared with TRBD1. J lost 3 bases, V lost 5 bases, and 13 bases had no gene match. CDR1 is MNHEY, CDR2 SMNVEV, per germline (reference sequence). The CDR3 loop spans 16 amino acids. The DNA for the CDR3 is TGTGCCAGCAGTGCTATCCCCGCGACAGGGAACTACGAGCAGTACTTC. Translation gives CASSAIPATGNYEQYF.

This clonotype was found a few times. The rearrangement links TRBV12-3 or TRBV12-4 to TRBJ2-2, with a tentative D call TRBD2 (7 bases). The CDR3 consists of 16 residues. The V and J ends lost 0 bases and 6 bases respectively, with 14 bases between them. CDR3 residues: CASSLAGGRKAGELFF. The CDR3 region has the DNA TGTGCCAGCAGTTTAGCGGGGGGGCGTAAGGCCGGGGAGCTGTTTTTT.

This clonotype was seen more than once but under ten times. The CDR3 protein is CASSLGRTTYEQYF. DNA of the CDR3: TGCGCCAGCAGCCTCGGCCGGACAACCTACGAGCAGTACTTC. J is TRBJ2-7 and V is TRBV5-1; maybe TRBD1 (5 bases). The CDR3 length is 14 residues. The V gene lost 4 bases and the J gene lost 2 bases, with 13 bases spanning the gap. From germline, CDR1 is SGHRS and CDR2 YFSETQ.

This chain joins TRBV10-3 and TRBJ1-1; D might be TRBD1 (5 bases). This CDR3 is 13 amino acids long. CDR1 and CDR2 from the germline V gene are ENHRY and SYGVKD. V was pared by 7 bases and J by 6 bases, with 15 bases between. In DNA, the CDR3 is TGTGCCATCAATATGGACGGAGGGGCTGAAGCTTTCTTT. Its translation is CAINMDGGAEAFF.

This chain links TRBV24-1 with TRBJ2-5; the D call may be TRBD1 or TRBD2 (5 bases each). This CDR3 is 13 amino acids long. Per the germline V gene, CDR1 is KGHDR and CDR2 is SFDVKD. The V end was cut by 7 bases, the J end by 1 base, with 9 bases between. In DNA, the CDR3 is TGTGCCACCAGCGGGACGCTCCAAGAGACCCAGTACTTC. The encoded protein is CATSGTLQETQYF.

The chain recombines TRBV9 with TRBJ2-1; 13 bases are a match to TRBD2. After removal of 4 bases from V and 7 bases from J, the junction contained 8 bases not matched to a gene. The CDR3 loop spans 16 amino acids. The germline V gene encodes CDR1 SGDLS and CDR2 YYNGEE. The CDR3 is CASSLPGLAGVNEQFF. For the CDR3, the DNA is TGTGCCAGCAGCCTCCCTGGACTAGCGGGGGTAAATGAGCAGTTCTTC.